Sequencing of this T cell receptor (beta chain) was carried out in a study of T cells in Graves' hyperthyroidism and ophthalmopathy. Study-wide results and caveats: Ophthalmopathy was predicted by the model a median of approximately six months ahead of onset. Most thyroid-expanded clonotypes above 0.001 were also found in blood.

There are a few counts of this clonotype. Its antigen is not known. TCR beta CDR3 region amplification was performed from RNA transcripts. The HTBI primer set drove a first-round RT-PCR of the TCR CDR3. A single record per CDR3 protein comes from TCRdb applying MiXCR to the multiplex PCR reads. Here the sample spans hundreds of thousands of distinct CDR3 sequences, around 15% being singletons. V lost 0 bases to trimming and J lost 5 bases, with 17 bases between them. This CDR3 region has 16 residues. The germline V gene has CDR1 LGHNA and CDR2 YSLEER. The chain carries TRBV4-3 and TRBJ2-7, with D perhaps TRBD1 or TRBD2 (5 bases each). Material: blood. This sequence originates from a woman aged 18 to 35 with Graves' hyperthyroidism. CDR3 sequence reads: CASSQDWGFRYHEQYF. The DNA of the CDR3 is TGCGCCAGCAGCCAAGACTGGGGGTTCCGCTATCACGAGCAGTACTTC.